A selection of T cell receptor beta chains follows, all from one sample in a study of beta chain features in type 1 diabetes. The table came from immunoSEQ multiplex PCR; TCRdb's copy has only in-frame clones and leaves some out. This table has 110,000 to 150,000 clones, 6% to 7.5% appearing once. Sample: central memory CD4+ T cells from blood. All receptors come from a woman aged 25 to 39 in good health. Both conserved end residues are part of each CDR3. The order of the fields is D gene, V gene, clone size, CDR3 length, J gene, CDR3 DNA, CDR3 protein. The D gene is left open where the match is weak. Part of the rows lack a size; the others show once, few, many or a class for expanded clones.

NA	TRBV7-9	few	13	TRBJ2-7	TGTGCCAGCAGTTTATCAGCGTCTAGGGAGCAGTACTTC	CASSLSASREQYF
TRBD1	TRBV2	NA	17	TRBJ2-7	TGTGCCAGCAGTGAGCGGGATACAGGGGGCTCCTCCTACGAGCAGTACTTC	CASSERDTGGSSYEQYF
TRBD1	TRBV13	NA	15	TRBJ2-3	TGTGCCAGCAGCTTAGATCAGGGGGGCACAGATACGCAGTATTTT	CASSLDQGGTDTQYF
TRBD2	TRBV27	few	16	TRBJ2-1	TGTGCCAGCAGTTTATCCGGGACTAGCGGGAGTAATGAGCAGTTCTTC	CASSLSGTSGSNEQFF
NA	TRBV19	NA	14	TRBJ1-5	TGTGCCAGTAGTAACTCGGGACACAATCAGCCCCAGCATTTT	CASSNSGHNQPQHF
NA	TRBV4-3	many	17	TRBJ2-5	TGCGCCAGCAGCCAAGATCGTTGGCGGAGCAAGTCAGAGACCCAGTACTTC	CASSQDRWRSKSETQYF
NA	TRBV28	few	19	TRBJ2-7	TGTGCCAGCAGTTTAGGCCACATCCTCGGACTACCCGCCGAGTACGAGCAGTACTTC	CASSLGHILGLPAEYEQYF
TRBD1	TRBV28	NA	14	TRBJ1-4	TGTGCCACCTGCTTGGGACAGGCTAATGAAAAACTGTTTTTT	CATCLGQANEKLFF
TRBD1	TRBV29-1	NA	15	TRBJ2-5	TGCAGCGTCGCAAGGACAGGCGTGGGCCAAGAGACCCAGTACTTC	CSVARTGVGQETQYF
TRBD1	TRBV7-7	NA	15	TRBJ2-3	TGTGCTAGCAGTTCGGACAGGGGGCAGTCTACGGCGCAGTATTTT	CASSSDRGQSTAQYF
TRBD1	TRBV18	few	16	TRBJ1-1	TGTGCCAGCTCGGCTAACAGGGGAGGAGGAGGCACTGAAGCTTTCTTT	CASSANRGGGGTEAFF
TRBD1	TRBV7-2	NA	14	TRBJ2-5	TGTGCCAGCAGCATACAACAGGGGTCGGAGACCCAGTACTTC	CASSIQQGSETQYF
NA	TRBV7-2	NA	15	TRBJ2-1	TGTGCCAGCAGCTCCGAGCCTAGCGTATACAATGAGCAGTTCTTC	CASSSEPSVYNEQFF
NA	TRBV2	NA	14	TRBJ2-5	TGTGCCAGCAGTCGGGACTCGCTGGGCGAGACCCAGTACTTC	CASSRDSLGETQYF
NA	TRBV4-3	few	15	TRBJ1-4	TGCGCCAGCAGCCAAAACAGGGTTGGGGCTGAAAAACTGTTTTTT	CASSQNRVGAEKLFF